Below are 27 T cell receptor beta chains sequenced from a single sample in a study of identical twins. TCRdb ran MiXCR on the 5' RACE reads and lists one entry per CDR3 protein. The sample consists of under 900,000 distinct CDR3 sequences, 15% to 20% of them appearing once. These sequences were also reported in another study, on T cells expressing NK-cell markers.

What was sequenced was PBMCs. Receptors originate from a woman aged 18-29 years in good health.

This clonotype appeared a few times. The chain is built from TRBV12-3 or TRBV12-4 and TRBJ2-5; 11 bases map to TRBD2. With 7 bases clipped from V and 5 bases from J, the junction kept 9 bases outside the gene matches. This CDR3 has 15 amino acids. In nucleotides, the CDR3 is TGTGCCAGCACATTTACTAGCGGGAGAGGGGAGACCCAGTACTTC. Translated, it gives CASTFTSGRGETQYF.

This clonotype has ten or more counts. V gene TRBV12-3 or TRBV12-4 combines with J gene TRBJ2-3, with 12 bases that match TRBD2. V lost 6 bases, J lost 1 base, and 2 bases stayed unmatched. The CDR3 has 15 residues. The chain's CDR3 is CASSRLAGGTDTQYF. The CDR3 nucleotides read TGTGCCAGCAGCCGACTAGCGGGGGGCACAGATACGCAGTATTTT.

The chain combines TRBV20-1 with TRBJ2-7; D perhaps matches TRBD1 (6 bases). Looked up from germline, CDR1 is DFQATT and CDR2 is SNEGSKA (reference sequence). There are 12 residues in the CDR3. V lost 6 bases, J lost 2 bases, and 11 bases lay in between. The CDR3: CSANRVPYEQYF. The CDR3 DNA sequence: TGCAGTGCCAACAGGGTTCCCTACGAGCAGTACTTC.

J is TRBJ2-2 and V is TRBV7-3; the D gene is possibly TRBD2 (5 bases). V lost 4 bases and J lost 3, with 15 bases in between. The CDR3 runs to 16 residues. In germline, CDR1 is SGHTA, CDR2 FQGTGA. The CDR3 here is CASSSLSGRDTGELFF. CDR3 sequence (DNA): TGTGCCAGCAGCTCCCTCAGCGGTAGGGACACCGGGGAGCTGTTTTTT. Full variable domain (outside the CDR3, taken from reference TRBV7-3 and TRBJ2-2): GAGVSQTPSNKVTEKGKYVELRCDPISGHTALYWYRQSLGQGPEFLIYFQGTGAADDSGLPNDRFFAVRPEGSVSTLKIQRTERGDSAVYLCASSSLSGRDTGELFFGEGSRLTVL.

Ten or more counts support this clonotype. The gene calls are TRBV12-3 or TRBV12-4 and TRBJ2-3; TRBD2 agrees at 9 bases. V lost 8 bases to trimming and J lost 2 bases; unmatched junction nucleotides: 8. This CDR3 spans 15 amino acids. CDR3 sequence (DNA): TGTGCCAGCGGGCTGCGGGGGGGATCCACAGATACGCAGTATTTT. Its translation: CASGLRGGSTDTQYF.

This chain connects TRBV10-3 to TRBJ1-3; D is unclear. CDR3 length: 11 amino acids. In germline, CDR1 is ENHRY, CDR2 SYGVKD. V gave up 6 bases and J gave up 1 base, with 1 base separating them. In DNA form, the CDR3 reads TGTGCCATCAGATCTGGAAACACCATATATTTT. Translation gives CAIRSGNTIYF.

The CDR3 protein is CASSLEVGDTQYF. The DNA of the CDR3 is TGTGCCAGCAGTTTAGAAGTCGGAGATACGCAGTATTTT. The chain has TRBV12-3 or TRBV12-4 and TRBJ2-3, with D unclear. The CDR3 loop spans 13 amino acids. Trimming took off 1 base at V and 5 bases at J, with 7 bases between the two ends.

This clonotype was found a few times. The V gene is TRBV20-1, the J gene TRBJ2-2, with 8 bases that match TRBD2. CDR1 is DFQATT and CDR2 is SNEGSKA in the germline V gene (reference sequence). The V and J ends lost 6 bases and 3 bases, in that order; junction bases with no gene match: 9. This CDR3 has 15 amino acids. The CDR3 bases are TGCAGTGCCCGTAGGGCGGGGGGCGACACCGGGGAGCTGTTTTTT. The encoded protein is CSARRAGGDTGELFF.

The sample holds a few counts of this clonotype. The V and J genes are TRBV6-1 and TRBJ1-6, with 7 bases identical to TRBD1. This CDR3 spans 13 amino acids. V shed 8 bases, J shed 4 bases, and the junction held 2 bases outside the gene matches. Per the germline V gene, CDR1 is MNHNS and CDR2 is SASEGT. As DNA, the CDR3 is TGTGCCAGCGGGGGACAGTATAATTCACCCCTCCACTTT. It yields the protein CASGGQYNSPLHF.

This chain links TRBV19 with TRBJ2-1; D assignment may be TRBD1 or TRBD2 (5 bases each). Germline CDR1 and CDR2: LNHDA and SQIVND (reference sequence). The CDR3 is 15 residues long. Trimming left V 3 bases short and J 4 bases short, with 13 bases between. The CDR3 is CASSMGRGLYNEQFF. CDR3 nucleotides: TGTGCCAGTAGTATGGGCCGGGGCCTTTACAATGAGCAGTTCTTC.

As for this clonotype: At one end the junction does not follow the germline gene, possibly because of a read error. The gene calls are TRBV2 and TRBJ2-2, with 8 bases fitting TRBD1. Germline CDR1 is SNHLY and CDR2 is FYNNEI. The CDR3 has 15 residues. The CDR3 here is CAGRMTGDDTGELFF. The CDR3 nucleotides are TGTGCCGGCAGAATGACAGGGGATGACACCGGGGAGCTGTTTTTT.

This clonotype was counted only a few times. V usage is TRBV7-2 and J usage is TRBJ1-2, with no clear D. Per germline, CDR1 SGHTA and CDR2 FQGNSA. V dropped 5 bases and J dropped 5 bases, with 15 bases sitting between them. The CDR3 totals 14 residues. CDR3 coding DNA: TGTGCCAGCAGCCAAACGGGGTCTGGTTATGGCTACACCTTC. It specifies CASSQTGSGYGYTF.

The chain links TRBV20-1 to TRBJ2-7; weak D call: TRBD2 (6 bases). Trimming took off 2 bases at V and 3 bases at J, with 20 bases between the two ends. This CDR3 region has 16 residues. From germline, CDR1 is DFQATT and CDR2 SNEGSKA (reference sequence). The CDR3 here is CSARQSGVGGFYEQYF. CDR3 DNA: TGCAGTGCTAGACAGTCAGGCGTAGGAGGGTTCTACGAGCAGTACTTC.

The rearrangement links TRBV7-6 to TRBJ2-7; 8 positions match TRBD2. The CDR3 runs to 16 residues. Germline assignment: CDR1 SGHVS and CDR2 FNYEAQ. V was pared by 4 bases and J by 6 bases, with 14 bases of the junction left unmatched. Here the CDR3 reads CASSSGGDPEYGEQYF. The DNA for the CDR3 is TGTGCCAGCAGCTCGGGAGGGGACCCCGAGTATGGCGAGCAGTACTTC.

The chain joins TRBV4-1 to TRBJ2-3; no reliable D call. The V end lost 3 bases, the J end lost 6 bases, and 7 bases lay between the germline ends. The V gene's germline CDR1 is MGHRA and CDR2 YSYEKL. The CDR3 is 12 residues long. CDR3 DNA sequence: TGCGCCAGCAGCCACATGGCGGATACGCAGTATTTT. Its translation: CASSHMADTQYF.

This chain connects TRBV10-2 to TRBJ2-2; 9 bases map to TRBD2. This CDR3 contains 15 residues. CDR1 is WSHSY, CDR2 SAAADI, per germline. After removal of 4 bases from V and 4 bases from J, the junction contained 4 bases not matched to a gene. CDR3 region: CASSGAGGLTGELFF. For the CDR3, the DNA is TGCGCCAGCAGTGGGGCGGGAGGGCTCACCGGGGAGCTGTTTTTT.

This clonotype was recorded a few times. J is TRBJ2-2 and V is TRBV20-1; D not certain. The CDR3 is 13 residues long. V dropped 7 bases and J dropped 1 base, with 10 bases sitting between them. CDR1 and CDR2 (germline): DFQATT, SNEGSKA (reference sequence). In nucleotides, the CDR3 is TGCAGTGTAAAGCGTCAGAACACCGGGGAGCTGTTTTTT. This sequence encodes CSVKRQNTGELFF.

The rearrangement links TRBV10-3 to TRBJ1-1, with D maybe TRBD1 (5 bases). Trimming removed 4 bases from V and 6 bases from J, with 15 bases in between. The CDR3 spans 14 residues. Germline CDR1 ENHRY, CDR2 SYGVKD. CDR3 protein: CAISVKRGAAEAFF. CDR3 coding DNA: TGTGCCATCAGTGTGAAAAGAGGGGCCGCTGAAGCTTTCTTT.

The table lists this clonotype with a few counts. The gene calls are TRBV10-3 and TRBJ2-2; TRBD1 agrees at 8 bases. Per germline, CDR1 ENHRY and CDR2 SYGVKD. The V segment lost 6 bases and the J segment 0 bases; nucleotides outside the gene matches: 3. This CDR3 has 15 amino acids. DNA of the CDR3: TGTGCCATCAGGACACAGGGGGCGAACACCGGGGAGCTGTTTTTT. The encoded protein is CAIRTQGANTGELFF.

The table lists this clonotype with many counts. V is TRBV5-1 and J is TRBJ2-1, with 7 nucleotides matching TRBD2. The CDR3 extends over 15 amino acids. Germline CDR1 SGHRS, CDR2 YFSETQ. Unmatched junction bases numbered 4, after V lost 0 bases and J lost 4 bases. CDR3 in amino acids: CASSLDGGLYNEQFF. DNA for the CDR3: TGCGCCAGCAGCTTGGATGGGGGACTATACAATGAGCAGTTCTTC. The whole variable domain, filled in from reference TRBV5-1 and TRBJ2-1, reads KAGVTQTPRYLIKTRGQQVTLSCSPISGHRSVSWYQQTPGQGLQFLFEYFSETQRNKGNFPGRFSGRQFSNSRSEMNVSTLELGDSALYLCASSLDGGLYNEQFFGPGTRLTVL.

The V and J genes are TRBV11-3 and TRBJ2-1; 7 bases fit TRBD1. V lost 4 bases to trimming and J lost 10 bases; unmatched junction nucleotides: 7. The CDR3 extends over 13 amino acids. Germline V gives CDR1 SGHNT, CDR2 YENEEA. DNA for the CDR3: TGTGCCAGCAGCTCCTATCACAGGGGCGAGCAGTTCTTC. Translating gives CASSSYHRGEQFF.

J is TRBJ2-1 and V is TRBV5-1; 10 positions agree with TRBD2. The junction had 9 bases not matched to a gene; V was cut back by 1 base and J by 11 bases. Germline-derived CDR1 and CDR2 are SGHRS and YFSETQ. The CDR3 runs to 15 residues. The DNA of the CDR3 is TGCGCCAGCAGCTTGACGGTTCTAGCGGGGGATAAGCAGTTCTTC. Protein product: CASSLTVLAGDKQFF.

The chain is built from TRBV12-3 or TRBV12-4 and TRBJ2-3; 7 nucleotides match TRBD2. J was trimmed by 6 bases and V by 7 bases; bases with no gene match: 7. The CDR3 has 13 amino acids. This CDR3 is CASTSGAGDTQYF. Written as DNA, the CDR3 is TGTGCCAGCACTTCCGGAGCGGGGGATACGCAGTATTTT.

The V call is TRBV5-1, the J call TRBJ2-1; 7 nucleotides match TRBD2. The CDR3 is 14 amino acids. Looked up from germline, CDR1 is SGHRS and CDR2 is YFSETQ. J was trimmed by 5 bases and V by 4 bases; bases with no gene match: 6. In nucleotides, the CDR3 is TGCGCCAGCAGCCTCATAAGCGGGAACAATGAGCAGTTCTTC. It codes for CASSLISGNNEQFF.

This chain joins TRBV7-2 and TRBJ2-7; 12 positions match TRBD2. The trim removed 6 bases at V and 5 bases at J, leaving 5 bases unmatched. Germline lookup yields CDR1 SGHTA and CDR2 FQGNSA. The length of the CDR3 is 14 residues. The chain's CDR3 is CASRLAGGRNEQYF. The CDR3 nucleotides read TGTGCCAGCAGGCTAGCGGGGGGGAGGAACGAGCAGTACTTC.

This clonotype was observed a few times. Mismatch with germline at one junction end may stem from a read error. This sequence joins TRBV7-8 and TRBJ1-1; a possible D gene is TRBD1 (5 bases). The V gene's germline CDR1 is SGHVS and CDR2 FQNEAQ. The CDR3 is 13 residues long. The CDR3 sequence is CASSLAGNPEAFF. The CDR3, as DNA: TGTGCCAGCAGCTTGGCAGGGAACCCTGAAGCTTTCTTT.

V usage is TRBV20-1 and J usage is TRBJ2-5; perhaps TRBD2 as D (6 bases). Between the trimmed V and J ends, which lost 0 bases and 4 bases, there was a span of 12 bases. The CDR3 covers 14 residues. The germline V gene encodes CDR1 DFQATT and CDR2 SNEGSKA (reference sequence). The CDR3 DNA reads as TGCAGTGCTAGAGAAATGCTGGAGGGAGAGACCCAGTACTTC. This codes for CSAREMLEGETQYF.